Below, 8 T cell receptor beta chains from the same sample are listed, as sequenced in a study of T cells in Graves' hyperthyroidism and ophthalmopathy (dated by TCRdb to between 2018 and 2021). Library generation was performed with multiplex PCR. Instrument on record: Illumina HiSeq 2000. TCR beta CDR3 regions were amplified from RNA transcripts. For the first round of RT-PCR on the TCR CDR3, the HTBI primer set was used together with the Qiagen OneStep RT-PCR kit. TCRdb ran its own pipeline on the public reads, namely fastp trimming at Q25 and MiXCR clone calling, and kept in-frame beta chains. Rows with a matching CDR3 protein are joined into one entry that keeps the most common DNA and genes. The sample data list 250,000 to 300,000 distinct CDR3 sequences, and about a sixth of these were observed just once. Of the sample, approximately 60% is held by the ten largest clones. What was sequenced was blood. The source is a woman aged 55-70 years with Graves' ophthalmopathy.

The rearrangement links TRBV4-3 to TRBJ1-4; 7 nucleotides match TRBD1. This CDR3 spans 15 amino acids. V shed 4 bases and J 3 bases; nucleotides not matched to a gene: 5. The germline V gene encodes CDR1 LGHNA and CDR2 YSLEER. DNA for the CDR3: TGCGCCAGCAGCCCCCGGGACAGAGCTAATGAAAAACTGTTTTTT. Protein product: CASSPRDRANEKLFF.

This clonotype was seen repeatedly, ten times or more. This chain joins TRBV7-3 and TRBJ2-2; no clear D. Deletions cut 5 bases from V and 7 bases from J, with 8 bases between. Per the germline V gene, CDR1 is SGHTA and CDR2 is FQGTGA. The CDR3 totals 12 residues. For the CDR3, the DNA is TGTGCCAGCAGCGCCGTTGTCGGGGAGCTGTTTTTT. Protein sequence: CASSAVVGELFF.

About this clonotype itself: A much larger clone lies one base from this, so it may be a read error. The CDR3 region is CVSSLIQGSNQPQHF. The CDR3 coding sequence is TGTGTCAGCAGTTTGATACAGGGTAGCAATCAGCCCCAGCATTTT. The chain couples TRBV28 to TRBJ1-5, with D perhaps matching TRBD1 (6 bases). Per germline, CDR1 MDHEN and CDR2 SYDVKM. CDR3 length equals 15 residues.

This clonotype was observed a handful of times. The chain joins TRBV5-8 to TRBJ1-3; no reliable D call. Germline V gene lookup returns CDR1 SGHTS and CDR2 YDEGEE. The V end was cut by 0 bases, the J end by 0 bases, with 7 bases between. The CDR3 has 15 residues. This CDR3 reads CASSLGSGSGNTIYF. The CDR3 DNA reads TGTGCCAGCAGCTTGGGCTCAGGCTCTGGAAACACCATATATTTT.

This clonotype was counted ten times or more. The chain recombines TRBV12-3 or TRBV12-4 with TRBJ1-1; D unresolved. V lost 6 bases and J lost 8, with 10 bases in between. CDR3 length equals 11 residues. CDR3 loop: CASREDGEAFF. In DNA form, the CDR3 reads TGTGCCAGCAGGGAGGACGGAGAAGCTTTCTTT.

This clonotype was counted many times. The CDR3 DNA follows: TGTGCCAGCAGTTTTGGACAGGGGAGGGAGCAGTACTTC. Its translation is CASSFGQGREQYF. The rearrangement uses TRBV12-3 or TRBV12-4 and TRBJ2-7, with 9 bases fitting TRBD1. The CDR3 totals 13 residues. V dropped 3 bases and J dropped 7; count of bases not matched to a gene: 4.

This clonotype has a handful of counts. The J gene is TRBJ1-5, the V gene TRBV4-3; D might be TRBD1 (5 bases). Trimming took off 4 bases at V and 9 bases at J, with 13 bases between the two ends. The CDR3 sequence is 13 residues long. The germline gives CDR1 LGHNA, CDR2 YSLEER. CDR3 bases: TGCGCCAGCAGCCCGGGACCGTCTGGGCCCCAGCATTTT. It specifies CASSPGPSGPQHF.

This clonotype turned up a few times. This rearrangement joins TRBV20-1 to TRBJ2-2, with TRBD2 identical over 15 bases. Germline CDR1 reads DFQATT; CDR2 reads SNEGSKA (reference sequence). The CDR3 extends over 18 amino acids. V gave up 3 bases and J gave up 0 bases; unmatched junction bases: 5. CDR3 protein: CSARGTSGGTANTGELFF. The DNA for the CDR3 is TGCAGTGCTAGGGGGACTAGCGGGGGGACTGCGAACACCGGGGAGCTGTTTTTT.